The following is a T cell receptor beta chain sequence with its context. The data were obtained in a study of blood T cell repertoires in COVID-19. Study-level information: Samples representing acute and convalescent COVID-19 were sourced from the United States, Italy and Spain. The cDNA or gDNA used as material had been derived from T cells, B-cell-depleted T cells, or PBMCs.

V lost 4 bases and J lost 3; bases outside the gene matches: 4. CDR1 is LNHDA and CDR2 is SQIVND in the germline V gene (reference sequence). This CDR3 is built from 14 residues. Authors' methods: Counts of nucleated cells, estimated from reference gene primer amplification, were obtained. Sequenced by immunoSEQ multiplex PCR; TCRdb stores in-frame clones only, minus some. D and trimming come from the DNA, and the V and J calls and clone size come from that table. The profile shows 200,000 to 250,000 clones, around three quarters of them singletons. The TCR originated in a woman in her seventies with acute or convalescent COVID-19. This chain uses TRBV19 with TRBJ2-7; the match to TRBD1 covers 9 bases. The sequencing input was peripheral blood. The DNA of the CDR3 is TGTGCCAGTAGTAGGGGACAGGGCGTCTACGAGCAGTACTTC. Its translation: CASSRGQGVYEQYF. The full variable domain, completed using reference TRBV19 and TRBJ2-7, is DGGITQSPKYLFRKEGQNVTLSCEQNLNHDAMYWYRQDPGQGLRLIYYSQIVNDFQKGDIAEGYSVSREKKESFPLTVTSAQKNPTAFYLCASSRGQGVYEQYFGPGTRLTVT.